A selection of T cell receptor beta chains follows, all from one sample in a study of breast tumors, draining lymph nodes, adjacent tissues. TCRdb re-called the multiplex PCR reads with MiXCR, one entry per CDR3 protein. The table lists approximately 170,000 distinct CDR3 sequences, roughly a third of them singletons. The sample consisted of axillary lymph node tissue. The receptors were sampled from a female donor with breast cancer. Some clones in this sample may be carry-over from other donors' samples. Both conserved end residues are part of each CDR3. Fields, in order: clone size, V gene, D gene, J gene, CDR3 DNA, CDR3 protein. A D gene is named only where the DNA matches it firmly. Only some rows state a clone size, as once, few, many or a class for expanded clones.

>many|TRBV7-9|-|TRBJ2-7
TGTGCCAGCAGCTCTCCATTACAGGACGAGCAGTACTTC
CASSSPLQDEQYF
>-|TRBV10-2|-|TRBJ1-1
TGCGCCAGCAAGAGCCTAACACGCGAAGCTTTCTTT
CASKSLTREAFF
>many|TRBV18|-|TRBJ1-2
TGTGCCAGCTCACCACCTGGGTCGATGGGCTATGGCTACACCTTC
CASSPPGSMGYGYTF
>-|TRBV3-1|-|TRBJ1-2
TGTGCCAGCAGCCCGGGACTCTATGGCTACACCTTC
CASSPGLYGYTF
>-|TRBV29-1|-|TRBJ1-4
TGCGACGTTGTCGACTATTTGGAAAAACTGTTTTTT
CDVVDYLEKLFF
>-|TRBV12-3/TRBV12-4|-|TRBJ1-2
TGTGCCAGCAGTTTCCACGGCCTCGTTGACTATGGCTACACCTTC
CASSFHGLVDYGYTF
>few|TRBV11-2|-|TRBJ1-1
TGTGCCAGCAGCTTAGATTCGTCCAGGGGCACTGAAGCTTTCTTT
CASSLDSSRGTEAFF
>many|TRBV24-1|TRBD1|TRBJ2-1
TGTGCCACCAGTGAGGCCGGGACAGATAATGAGCAGTTCTTC
CATSEAGTDNEQFF
>-|TRBV3-1|TRBD2|TRBJ2-1
TGTGCCAGCAGCCAGGTCCGCGGGAGTAACAATGAGCAGTTCTTC
CASSQVRGSNNEQFF
>-|TRBV2|-|TRBJ1-5
TGTGCCAGCAGTGAACTTGGTGGCAATCAGCCCCAGCATTTT
CASSELGGNQPQHF
>-|TRBV18|-|TRBJ2-1
TGTGCCAGCAGGTCAGTCCCCTACAATGAGCAGTTCTTC
CASRSVPYNEQFF
>many|TRBV18|TRBD2|TRBJ2-7
TGTGCCAGCTCACCCGGCGGCGGGAGTGGCAACGAGCAGTACTTC
CASSPGGGSGNEQYF
>many|TRBV15|-|TRBJ2-1
TGTGCCACCAGCGGGTTGTCCTACAATGAGCAGTTCTTC
CATSGLSYNEQFF
>many|TRBV12-3/TRBV12-4|-|TRBJ1-5
TGTGCCAGCAGCGTGACAGGCCATAATCAGCCCCAGCATTTT
CASSVTGHNQPQHF
>many|TRBV15|-|TRBJ1-2
TGTGCCACCAGCAGAGACTACAGGGCTTTCTATGGCTACACCTTC
CATSRDYRAFYGYTF
>many|TRBV25-1|-|TRBJ2-5
TGTGCCAGCAGTGTTTGGGGGAGTAAAAAGACCCAGTACTTC
CASSVWGSKKTQYF
>many|TRBV19|-|TRBJ1-4
TGTGCCAGTAGTATAGCCTTCCCGGAAAAACTGTTTTTT
CASSIAFPEKLFF
>-|TRBV9|-|TRBJ1-1
TGTGCCAGCAGCCGGGGCGGGGGGAACACTGAAGCTTTCTTT
CASSRGGGNTEAFF
>many|TRBV9|-|TRBJ2-3
TGTGCCAGCAGCTTCGCCCGGGGAACAGATACGCAGTATTTT
CASSFARGTDTQYF
>-|TRBV6-5|TRBD1|TRBJ1-3
TGTGCCAGCAGCCGGGACAGGGCCTCTGGAAACGCCATATATTTT
CASSRDRASGNAIYF
>many|TRBV19|-|TRBJ2-7
TGTGCCTCTCGTTCAATGCCCGGCGAGCAGTACTTC
CASRSMPGEQYF
>-|TRBV7-2|-|TRBJ1-4
TGTGCCAGCAGCTTAGTAGCGGGAGAGGGAAAACTGTTTTTT
CASSLVAGEGKLFF
>many|TRBV7-9|-|TRBJ2-1
TGTGCCAGCAGCTTAGGGTCCTCCTACAATGAGCAGTTCTTC
CASSLGSSYNEQFF
>many|TRBV5-4|TRBD1|TRBJ2-2
TGTGCCAGCAGCCCCTACGGGACAGGGTCGCGCCACGGGGAGCTGTTTTTT
CASSPYGTGSRHGELFF
>-|TRBV10-2|-|TRBJ2-5
TGCGCCAGCGGGCAGTCAAATAGCAATCAGCCCCAGTACTTC
CASGQSNSNQPQYF
>many|TRBV14|TRBD1|TRBJ1-2
TGTGCCAGCAGCCAACCTATTAACGGACAGGGGCGGAGAGTCTATGGCTACACCTTC
CASSQPINGQGRRVYGYTF
>many|TRBV12-3/TRBV12-4|TRBD1|TRBJ1-5
TGTGCCAGCAGTTCCCGACAGGGGGATCAGCCCCAGCATTTT
CASSSRQGDQPQHF
>many|TRBV5-6|-|TRBJ2-1
TGTGCCAGCAGCTTGGTCGTAAGGCGGCCCCCCTACAATGAGCAGTTCTTC
CASSLVVRRPPYNEQFF
>many|TRBV5-1|-|TRBJ2-5
TGCGCCAGCAGCTTGATGACGAACCAAGAGACCCAGTATTTC
CASSLMTNQETQYF
>once|TRBV9|-|TRBJ1-4
TGTGCCAGCAGCGTAGTGACATCTTATAATGAAAAACTGTTTTTC
CASSVVTSYNEKLFF
>many|TRBV11-2|-|TRBJ2-1
TGTGCCAGCAGCTTAAGTGGGGGAACCTGGAATGAGCAGTTCTTC
CASSLSGGTWNEQFF
>many|TRBV6-6|TRBD1|TRBJ2-3
TGTGCCAGTTCAGAAGGACAGGGGGCCGCAGATACGCAGTATTTT
CASSEGQGAADTQYF
>many|TRBV5-6|TRBD1|TRBJ2-7
TGTGCCAGCAGCAGGGGACAGGGGGCAAGAAACGAGCAGTACTTC
CASSRGQGARNEQYF
>many|TRBV6-6|-|TRBJ1-4
TGTGCCAGCAGTTATGAATCGGCAGTACGTGAAAAACTGTTTTTT
CASSYESAVREKLFF